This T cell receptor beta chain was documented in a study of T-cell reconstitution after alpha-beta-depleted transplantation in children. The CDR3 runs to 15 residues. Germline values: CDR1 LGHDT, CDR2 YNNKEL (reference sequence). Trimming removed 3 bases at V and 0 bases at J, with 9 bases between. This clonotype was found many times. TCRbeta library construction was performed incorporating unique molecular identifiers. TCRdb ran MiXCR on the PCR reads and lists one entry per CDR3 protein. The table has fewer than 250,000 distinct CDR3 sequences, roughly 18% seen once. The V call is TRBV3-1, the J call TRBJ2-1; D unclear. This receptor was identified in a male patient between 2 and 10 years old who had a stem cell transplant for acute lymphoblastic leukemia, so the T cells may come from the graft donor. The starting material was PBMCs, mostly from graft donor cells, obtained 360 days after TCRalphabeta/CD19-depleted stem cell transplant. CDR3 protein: CASSHTIDSYNEQFF. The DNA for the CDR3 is TGTGCCAGCAGCCATACTATCGACTCCTACAATGAGCAGTTCTTC.